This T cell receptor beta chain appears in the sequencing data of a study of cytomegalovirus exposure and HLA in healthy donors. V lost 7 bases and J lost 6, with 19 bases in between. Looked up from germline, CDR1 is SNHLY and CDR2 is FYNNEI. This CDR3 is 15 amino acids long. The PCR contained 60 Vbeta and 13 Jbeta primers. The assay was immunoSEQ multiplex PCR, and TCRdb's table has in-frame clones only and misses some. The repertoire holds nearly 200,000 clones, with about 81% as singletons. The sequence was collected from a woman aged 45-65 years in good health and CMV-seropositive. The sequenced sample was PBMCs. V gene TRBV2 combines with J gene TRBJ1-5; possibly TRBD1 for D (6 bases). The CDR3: CASKEEGGGIQPQHF. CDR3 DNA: TGTGCCAGCAAGGAAGAGGGAGGGGGTATTCAGCCCCAGCATTTT.